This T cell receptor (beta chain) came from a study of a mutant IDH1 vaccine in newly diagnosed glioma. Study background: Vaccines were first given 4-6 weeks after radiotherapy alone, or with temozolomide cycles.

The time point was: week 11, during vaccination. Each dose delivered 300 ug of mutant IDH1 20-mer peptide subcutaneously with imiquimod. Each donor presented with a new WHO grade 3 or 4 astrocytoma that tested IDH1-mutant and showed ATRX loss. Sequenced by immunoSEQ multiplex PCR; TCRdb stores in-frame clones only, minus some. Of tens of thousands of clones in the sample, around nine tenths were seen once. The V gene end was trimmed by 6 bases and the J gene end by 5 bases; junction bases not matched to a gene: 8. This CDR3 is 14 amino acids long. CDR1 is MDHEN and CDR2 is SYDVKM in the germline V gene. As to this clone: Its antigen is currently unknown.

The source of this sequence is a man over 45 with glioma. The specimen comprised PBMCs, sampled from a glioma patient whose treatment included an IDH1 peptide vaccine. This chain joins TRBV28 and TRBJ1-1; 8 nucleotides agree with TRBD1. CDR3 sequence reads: CASSRTGQRTEAFF. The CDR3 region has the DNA TGTGCCAGCAGCCGGACAGGGCAGAGGACTGAAGCTTTCTTT.